This TCR beta chain was observed in a study of STAT5B mutations in CD4+ large granular lymphocyte leukemia. Points from the study as a whole: Top patient clones used TRBV06 genes more often: 8/27 versus 2/35 in controls.

As handled by the study authors: Productive clonotypes were detectable down to 2.59 x 10-5 frequency. Profiling relied on immunoSEQ multiplex PCR, and the TCRdb table lists in-frame clones only, not all of them. From that table come the V and J calls and clone size; the DNA was used to work out D and trimming. This table has approximately 20,000 clones, 70% appearing once. V was shortened by 5 bases and J by 3 bases, with 11 bases between the two germline ends. The CDR3 is 13 residues long. Germline CDR1 reads SGHRS; CDR2 reads YFSETQ. Worth noting for this clone: The antigen is undetermined.

The chain is built from TRBV5-1 and TRBJ2-5, with D tentatively TRBD2 (6 bases). The sequencing sample was made of CD4+ T cells from blood buffy coats. The source is a human donor in good health. As DNA, the CDR3 is TGCGCCAGCAGACCGGGACTGGAAGAGACCCAGTACTTC. Translating it yields CASRPGLEETQYF.